This T cell receptor beta chain was sequenced in a study of shared clonotypes between healthy human individuals. The germline V gene encodes CDR1 SGHDT and CDR2 YYEEEE. The CDR3 has 14 residues. Trimming took 0 bases from V and 0 from J, leaving 6 bases between them. Clones were read by immunoSEQ multiplex PCR, and TCRdb kept only the in-frame ones, dropping some. There are approximately 400,000 clones in the sample; roughly 96% occur only once, and less than 0.35% lies in the top ten. Input material: memory CD8+ T cells sorted from blood. The subset is: CD45RO+ cells pooled with CCR7-negative TemRA cells. The source of this sequence is a man aged 25 to 40 in good health. V is TRBV5-6 and J is TRBJ1-1; D remains unclear. CDR3 coding DNA: TGTGCCAGCAGCTTGGGCTCGATGAACACTGAAGCTTTCTTT. It translates to CASSLGSMNTEAFF.